This T cell receptor (beta chain) originates from a study of blood T cell repertoires in COVID-19. Background on the study: T cells, B-cell-depleted T cells, or PBMCs provided the cDNA or gDNA that served as material.

Original processing notes: The authors estimated nucleated cell counts from reference gene primer amplification. The table came from immunoSEQ multiplex PCR; TCRdb's copy has only in-frame clones and leaves some out. V, J and clone size are those of that table, while D and trimming were read from the DNA. The sample has around 140,000 clones, around 82% seen once. V lost 7 bases, J lost 6 bases, and 12 bases lay in between. The germline CDR1 and CDR2 sequences are SNHLY and FYNNEI. This CDR3 has 13 amino acids. The sample comprised peripheral blood. The receptor was derived from a man aged 60 to 75 with acute or convalescent COVID-19. The J gene is TRBJ2-2, the V gene TRBV2, with TRBD2 as a possible D gene (5 bases). CDR3 sequence (DNA): TGTGCCAGCATCGCGGTGGAGGCCGGGGAGCTGTTTTTT. Translation gives CASIAVEAGELFF.